This entry features one T cell receptor (beta chain) sequence. Its matching antigen is unknown. V shed 11 bases and J 5 bases; nucleotides not matched to a gene: 11. The germline V gene encodes CDR1 ENHRY and CDR2 SYGVKD. The CDR3 has 14 residues. The data belong to a study of blood T cells in healthy people across ages. Findings and limits, study-wide: Donor CMV status was unknown, possibly confounding expanded clonotype changes. The fall in TCR beta diversity per million T cells was roughly linear with age.

Each donor gave 9.5 to 10 milliliters of peripheral blood. Through a sample-barcoded 5' primer and a J-beta primer mix, a second PCR was run for roughly 6 to 12 cycles. A template-switch adaptor with 12 random nucleotides tagged each cDNA molecule. Each CDR3 protein gets one entry after TCRdb re-called the 5' RACE reads with MiXCR. The sample includes 850,000 to 1,000,000 distinct CDR3 sequences, 48% of them seen just once. The sequencing sample was made of blood. This chain connects TRBV10-3 to TRBJ2-2; 7 positions agree with TRBD2. The source is a young man in good health. DNA of the CDR3: TGTGCCTCAGATGCGGGGGTGGGGACCGGGGAGCTGTTTTTT. Protein: CASDAGVGTGELFF.